The text below deals with one T cell receptor (beta chain). The germline V and J ends were trimmed by 6 bases and 5 bases, with 19 bases remaining between them. Germline loops: CDR1 MNHEY, CDR2 SMNVEV (reference sequence). The CDR3 totals 15 residues. Under the authors' procedure: The authors estimated nucleated cell counts from reference gene primer amplification. Clones were sequenced by immunoSEQ multiplex PCR, and TCRdb holds only the in-frame ones, with some missing. V, J and clone size are taken as reported in that table, and D and trimming were inferred from the DNA itself. The sample records tens of thousands of clones, more than 65% being singletons. This sample is drawn from a study of blood T cell repertoires in COVID-19. Turning to the study itself: Sites in the United States, Italy and Spain provided acute and convalescent COVID-19 samples.

The V and J genes are TRBV27 and TRBJ2-5; D unresolved. The source of this sequence is a woman in her 70s with acute or convalescent COVID-19. Material for sequencing was peripheral blood. CDR3 region: CASRPTSRSYETQYF. The CDR3 DNA is TGTGCCAGCAGACCCACCTCTAGAAGTTATGAGACCCAGTACTTC.